The clone carrying this T cell receptor beta chain appeared a few times. Its specificity is not known. One end of the junction does not line up with germline, which may come from a read error. Germline V gene data show CDR1 as MNHNS and CDR2 as SASEGT. This CDR3 has 10 amino acids. Each CDR3 protein gets one entry after TCRdb re-called the reads with MiXCR. The data show some 940,000 distinct CDR3 sequences, around 29% seen once. These data are taken from a study of T cell repertoires in cytomegalovirus infection. Sequencing used cultured CD8+ T cells from PBMCs, obtained from culture after CMV antigen stimulation. This TCR came from a human donor in good health (CMV status not recorded). Some clones in this sample may be carry-over from other donors' samples. The chain has TRBV6-1 and TRBJ2-4, with 9 bases fitting TRBD1. The chain's CDR3 is CASSGDRERF. In nucleotides, the CDR3 is TGTGCCAGCAGTGGGGACAGGGAGAGGTTC.